This T cell receptor beta chain was found in a study of cytomegalovirus exposure and HLA in healthy donors. Study-wide findings and caveats: TCR beta sequences reportedly predicted most subjects' HLA-A and HLA-B alleles accurately. HLA alleles showed associations with about 15,000 TCR beta sequences in a later analysis, at a 0.05 false discovery rate. Researchers left out some V segments, among them TRBV6-2 and TRBV6-3, as indistinguishable. A previous analysis found most TCR beta V segments productive roughly 87% or roughly 30% of the time.

CDR1 and CDR2 from the germline V gene are SGHRS and YFSETQ. This CDR3 has 11 amino acids. V was shortened by 4 bases and J by 2 bases, with 3 bases between the two germline ends. The PCR had 60 Vbeta and 13 Jbeta primers. Assay: immunoSEQ multiplex PCR; the TCRdb copy retains only in-frame clones and omits some. Of approximately 160,000 clones in the sample, more than 80% were seen once. As for this clone: Its antigen is as yet unknown.

Sequences were obtained from PBMCs. This TCR was recovered from a woman aged 18-35 years in good health and CMV-seronegative. This sequence joins TRBV5-1 and TRBJ2-5; D is ambiguous. Here the CDR3 DNA reads TGCGCCAGCAGCATACAAGAGACCCAGTACTTC. It encodes CASSIQETQYF.